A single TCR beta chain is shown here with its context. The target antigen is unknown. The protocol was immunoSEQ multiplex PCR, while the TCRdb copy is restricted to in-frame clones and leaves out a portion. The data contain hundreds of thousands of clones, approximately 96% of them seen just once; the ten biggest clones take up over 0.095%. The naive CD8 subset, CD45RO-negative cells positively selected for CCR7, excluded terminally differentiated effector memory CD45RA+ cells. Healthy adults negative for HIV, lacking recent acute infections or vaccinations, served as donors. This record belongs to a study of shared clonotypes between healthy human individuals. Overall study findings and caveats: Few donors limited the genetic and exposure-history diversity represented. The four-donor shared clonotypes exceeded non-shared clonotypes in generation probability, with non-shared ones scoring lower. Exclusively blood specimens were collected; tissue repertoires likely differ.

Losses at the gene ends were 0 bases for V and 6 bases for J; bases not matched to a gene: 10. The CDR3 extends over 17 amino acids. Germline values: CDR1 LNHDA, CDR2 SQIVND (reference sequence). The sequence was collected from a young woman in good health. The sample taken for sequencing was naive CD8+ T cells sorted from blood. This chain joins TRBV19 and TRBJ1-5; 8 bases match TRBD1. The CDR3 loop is CASSIDLETGVAQPQHF. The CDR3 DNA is TGTGCCAGTAGTATAGATCTTGAGACAGGGGTGGCTCAGCCCCAGCATTTT.